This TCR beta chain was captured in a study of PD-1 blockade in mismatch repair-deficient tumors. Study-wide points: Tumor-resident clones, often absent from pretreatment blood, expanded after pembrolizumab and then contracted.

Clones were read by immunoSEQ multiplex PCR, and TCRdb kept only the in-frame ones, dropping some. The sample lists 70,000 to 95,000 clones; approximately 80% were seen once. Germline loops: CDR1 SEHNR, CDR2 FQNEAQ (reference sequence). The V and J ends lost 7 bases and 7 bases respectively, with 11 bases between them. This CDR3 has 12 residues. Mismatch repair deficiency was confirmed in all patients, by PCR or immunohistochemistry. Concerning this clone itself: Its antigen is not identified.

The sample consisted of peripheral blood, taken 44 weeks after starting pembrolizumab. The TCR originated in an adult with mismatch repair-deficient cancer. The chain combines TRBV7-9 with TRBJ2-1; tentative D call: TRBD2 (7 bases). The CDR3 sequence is CASKSGTNEQFF. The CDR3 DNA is TGTGCCAGCAAAAGCGGGACAAATGAGCAGTTCTTC.